This T cell receptor beta chain is drawn from a study of Tregs in tolerant kidney transplant recipients. Study-level findings and limits: Validation in larger populations is needed because few patients were studied.

The method was immunoSEQ multiplex PCR; TCRdb's version includes in-frame clones alone and lacks a portion of them. The sample has some 250,000 clones; more than 65% are singletons. Germline V gives CDR1 SGHRS, CDR2 YFSETQ. The CDR3 extends over 15 amino acids. V gave up 4 bases and J gave up 0 bases, with 14 bases separating them. With regard to this clone: Its antigen is not known.

The sequencing input was CD4+ T cells from blood. This clonotype originated in a human donor in good health. V usage is TRBV5-1 and J usage is TRBJ2-7; D is perhaps TRBD1 (5 bases). The CDR3 DNA is TGCGCCAGCAGCGCCCTAGGGGAAAGCTCCTACGAGCAGTACTTC. This translates into CASSALGESSYEQYF.